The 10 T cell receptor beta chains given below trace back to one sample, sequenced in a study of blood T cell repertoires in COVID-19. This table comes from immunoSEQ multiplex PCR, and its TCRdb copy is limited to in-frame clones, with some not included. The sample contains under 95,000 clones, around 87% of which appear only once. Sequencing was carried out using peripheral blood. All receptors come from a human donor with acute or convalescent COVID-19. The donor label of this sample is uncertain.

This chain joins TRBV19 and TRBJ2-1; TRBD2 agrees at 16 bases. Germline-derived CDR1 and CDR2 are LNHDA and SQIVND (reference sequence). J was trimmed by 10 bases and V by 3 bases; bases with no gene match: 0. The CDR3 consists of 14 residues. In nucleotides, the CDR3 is TGTGCCAGTAGTATGGGACTAGCGGGGGGGGAGCAGTTCTTC. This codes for CASSMGLAGGEQFF. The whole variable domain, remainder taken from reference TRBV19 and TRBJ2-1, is DGGITQSPKYLFRKEGQNVTLSCEQNLNHDAMYWYRQDPGQGLRLIYYSQIVNDFQKGDIAEGYSVSREKKESFPLTVTSAQKNPTAFYLCASSMGLAGGEQFFGPGTRLTVL.

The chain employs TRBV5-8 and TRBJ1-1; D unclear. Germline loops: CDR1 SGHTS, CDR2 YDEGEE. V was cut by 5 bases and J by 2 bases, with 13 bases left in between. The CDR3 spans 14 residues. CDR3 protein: CASRLGQANTEAFF. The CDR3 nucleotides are TGTGCCAGCAGGCTTGGGCAGGCCAACACTGAAGCTTTCTTT. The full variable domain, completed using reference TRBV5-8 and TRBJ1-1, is EAGVTQSPTHLIKTRGQQATLRCSPISGHTSVYWYQQALGLGLQFLLWYDEGEERNRGNFPPRFSGRQFPNYSSELNVNALELEDSALYLCASRLGQANTEAFFGQGTRLTVV.

DNA of the CDR3: TGTGCCAGTGAATCGGGGACAGTCGCAGATACGCAGTATTTT. This codes for CASESGTVADTQYF. This chain uses TRBV19 with TRBJ2-3; TRBD1 agrees at 7 bases. The germline CDR1 and CDR2 sequences are LNHDA and SQIVND (reference sequence). Unmatched junction bases numbered 9, after V lost 8 bases and J lost 4 bases. CDR3 length equals 14 residues.

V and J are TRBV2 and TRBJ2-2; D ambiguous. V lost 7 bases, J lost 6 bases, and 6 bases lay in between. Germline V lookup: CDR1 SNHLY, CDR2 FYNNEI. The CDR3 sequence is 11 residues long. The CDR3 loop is CASTPSGELFF. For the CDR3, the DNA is TGTGCCAGCACCCCGTCCGGGGAGCTGTTTTTT.

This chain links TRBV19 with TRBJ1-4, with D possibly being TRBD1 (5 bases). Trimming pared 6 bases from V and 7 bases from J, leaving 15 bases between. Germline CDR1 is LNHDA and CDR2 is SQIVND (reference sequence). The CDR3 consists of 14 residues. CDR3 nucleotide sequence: TGTGCCAGTAGACACGGGGGAGGCCCTGAAAAACTGTTTTTT. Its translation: CASRHGGGPEKLFF.

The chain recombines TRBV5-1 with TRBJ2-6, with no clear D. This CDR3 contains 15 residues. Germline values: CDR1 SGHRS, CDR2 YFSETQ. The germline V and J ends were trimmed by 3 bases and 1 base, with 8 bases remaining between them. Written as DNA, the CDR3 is TGCGCCAGCAGCTCTACCTATTCTGGGGCCAACGTCCTGACTTTC. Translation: CASSSTYSGANVLTF.

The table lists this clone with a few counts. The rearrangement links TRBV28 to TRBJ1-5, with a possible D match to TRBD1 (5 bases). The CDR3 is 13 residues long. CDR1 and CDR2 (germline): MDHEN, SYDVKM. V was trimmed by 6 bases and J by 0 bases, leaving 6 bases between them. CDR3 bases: TGTGCCAGCAGCAGGGATAGCAATCAGCCCCAGCATTTT. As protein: CASSRDSNQPQHF.

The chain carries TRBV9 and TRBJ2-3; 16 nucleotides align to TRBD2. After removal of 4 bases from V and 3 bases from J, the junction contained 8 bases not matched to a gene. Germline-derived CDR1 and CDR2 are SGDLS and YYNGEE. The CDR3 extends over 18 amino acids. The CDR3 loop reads CASSSTGLAGGRTDTQYF. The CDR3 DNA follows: TGTGCCAGCAGCTCGACGGGACTAGCGGGGGGGCGGACAGATACGCAGTATTTT.

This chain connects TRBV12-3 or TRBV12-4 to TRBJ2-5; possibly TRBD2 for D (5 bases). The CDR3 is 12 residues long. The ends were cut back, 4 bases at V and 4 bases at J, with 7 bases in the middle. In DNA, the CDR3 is TGTGCCAGCAGTTCACTAGGAGAGACCCAGTACTTC. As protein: CASSSLGETQYF.

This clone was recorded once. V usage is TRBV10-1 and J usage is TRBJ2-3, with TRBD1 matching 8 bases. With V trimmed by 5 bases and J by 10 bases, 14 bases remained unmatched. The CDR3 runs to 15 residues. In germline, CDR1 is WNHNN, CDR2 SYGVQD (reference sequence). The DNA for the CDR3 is TGCGCCAGCAGTTCGGGGACAGGCCTGGGTTCGTCGCAGTATTTT. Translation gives CASSSGTGLGSSQYF.